This paragraph covers one T cell receptor (beta chain) sequence. This sample was taken from a study of blood T cell repertoires in COVID-19. Assay used: immunoSEQ multiplex PCR; TCRdb lists only in-frame clones, some missing. The sample lists roughly 100,000 clones, less than 85% occurring once. CDR1 and CDR2 from the germline V gene are SGHVS and FNYEAQ. The CDR3 is 13 amino acids. V was cut by 1 base and J by 2 bases, with 5 bases left in between. The chain combines TRBV7-6 with TRBJ2-5; D is unresolved. The sequencing input was peripheral blood. This clonotype was sampled from a woman older than 75 with active or convalescent COVID-19. The CDR3 spells CASSLVRQETQYF. CDR3 nucleotide sequence: TGTGCCAGCAGCTTAGTGAGACAAGAGACCCAGTACTTC. Variable domain in full (rest from reference TRBV7-6 and TRBJ2-5): GAGVSQSPRYKVTKRGQDVALRCDPISGHVSLYWYRQALGQGPEFLTYFNYEAQQDKSGLPNDRFSAERPEGSISTLTIQRTEQRDSAMYRCASSLVRQETQYFGPGTRLLVL.